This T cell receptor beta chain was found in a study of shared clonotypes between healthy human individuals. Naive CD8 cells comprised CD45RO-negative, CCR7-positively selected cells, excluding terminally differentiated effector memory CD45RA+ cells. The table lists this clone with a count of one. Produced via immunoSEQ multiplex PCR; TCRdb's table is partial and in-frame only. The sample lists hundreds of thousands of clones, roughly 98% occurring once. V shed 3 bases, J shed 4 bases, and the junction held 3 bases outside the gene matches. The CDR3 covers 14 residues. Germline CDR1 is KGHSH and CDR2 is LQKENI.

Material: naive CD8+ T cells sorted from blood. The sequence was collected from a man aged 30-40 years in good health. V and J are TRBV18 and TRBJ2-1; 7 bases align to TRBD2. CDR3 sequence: CASSPASGYNEQFF. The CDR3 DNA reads TGTGCCAGCTCACCCGCTAGCGGATACAATGAGCAGTTCTTC.